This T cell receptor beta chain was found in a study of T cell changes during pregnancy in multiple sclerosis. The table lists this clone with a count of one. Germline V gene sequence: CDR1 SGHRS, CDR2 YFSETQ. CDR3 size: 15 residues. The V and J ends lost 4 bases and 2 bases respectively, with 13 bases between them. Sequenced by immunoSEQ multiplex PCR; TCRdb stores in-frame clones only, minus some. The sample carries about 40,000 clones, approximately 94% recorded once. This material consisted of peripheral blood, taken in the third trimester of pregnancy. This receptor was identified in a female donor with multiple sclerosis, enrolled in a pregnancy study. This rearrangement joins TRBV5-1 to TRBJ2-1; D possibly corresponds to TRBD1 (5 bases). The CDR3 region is CASSPSTRAYNEQFF. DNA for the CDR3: TGCGCCAGCAGCCCATCAACCAGGGCCTACAATGAGCAGTTCTTC.